This passage covers 11 T cell receptor beta chains from one sample sequenced in a study of cytomegalovirus exposure and HLA in healthy donors. The PCR was carried out with 60 Vbeta primers and 13 Jbeta primers. Produced via immunoSEQ multiplex PCR; TCRdb's table is partial and in-frame only. The sample carries around 150,000 clones, 75% to 85% recorded once. The sample taken for sequencing was PBMCs. Receptors were obtained from a woman in her late teens or twenties in good health and CMV-seronegative.

Comment on this clone: The sample carries other DNA sequences with the same CDR3. V usage is TRBV9 and J usage is TRBJ1-3; no definite D call. The V gene's germline CDR1 is SGDLS and CDR2 YYNGEE. V gave up 0 bases and J gave up 0 bases, with 4 bases separating them. This CDR3 is built from 14 residues. CDR3 in amino acids: CASSVVDSGNTIYF. CDR3 DNA sequence: TGTGCCAGCAGCGTAGTAGACTCTGGAAACACCATATATTTT.

CDR3 nucleotide sequence: TGTGCCAGCAGTCACGGGACAGGAACACTCTATGGCTACACCTTC. Protein sequence: CASSHGTGTLYGYTF. This chain uses TRBV5-8 with TRBJ1-2; 8 bases fit TRBD1. This CDR3 region has 15 residues. The V and J ends lost 5 bases and 4 bases, in that order; junction bases with no gene match: 10. The germline gives CDR1 SGHTS, CDR2 YDEGEE.

This chain connects TRBV5-8 to TRBJ2-5, with D unresolved. V was shortened by 4 bases and J by 3 bases, with 13 bases between the two germline ends. Looked up from germline, CDR1 is SGHTS and CDR2 is YDEGEE. The CDR3 is 14 amino acids. The CDR3 region is CASSPIRLEETQYF. CDR3 DNA sequence: TGTGCCAGCAGCCCAATTAGGCTAGAAGAGACCCAGTACTTC. Full variable domain (outside the CDR3, taken from reference TRBV5-8 and TRBJ2-5): EAGVTQSPTHLIKTRGQQATLRCSPISGHTSVYWYQQALGLGLQFLLWYDEGEERNRGNFPPRFSGRQFPNYSSELNVNALELEDSALYLCASSPIRLEETQYFGPGTRLLVL.

V gene TRBV13 combines with J gene TRBJ1-1, with D possibly being TRBD1 (6 bases). Germline loops: CDR1 PRHDT, CDR2 FYEKMQ (reference sequence). V was trimmed by 4 bases and J by 0 bases, leaving 9 bases between them. The CDR3 runs to 14 residues. Written as DNA, the CDR3 is TGTGCCAGCAGCTCGGACAGCGTGAACACTGAAGCTTTCTTT. The encoded protein is CASSSDSVNTEAFF.

The rearrangement links TRBV2 to TRBJ1-1; D uncertain. CDR3 length: 15 residues. V lost 4 bases, J lost 0 bases, and 12 bases lay in between. The germline V gene encodes CDR1 SNHLY and CDR2 FYNNEI. The CDR3 nucleotides read TGTGCCAGCAGTGTACGGCAGGTCCTGAACACTGAAGCTTTCTTT. Translated: CASSVRQVLNTEAFF.

CDR3 region: CASSRDRRYGYTF. CDR3 in DNA: TGTGCCAGCAGCCGGGACAGGCGGTATGGCTACACCTTC. The rearrangement joins TRBV6-1 to TRBJ1-2, with 8 bases fitting TRBD1. CDR1 and CDR2 (germline): MNHNS, SASEGT. After removal of 6 bases from V and 5 bases from J, the junction contained 5 bases not matched to a gene. This CDR3 spans 13 amino acids.

The V call is TRBV5-1, the J call TRBJ1-3; 8 nucleotides align to TRBD1. CDR1 is SGHRS, CDR2 YFSETQ, per germline. V shed 4 bases, J shed 4 bases, and the junction held 10 bases outside the gene matches. The CDR3 spans 16 residues. This CDR3 is CASSPSGTGTGNTIYF. The CDR3 DNA sequence: TGCGCCAGCAGCCCGAGCGGGACAGGCACGGGAAACACCATATATTTT.

The gene calls are TRBV5-1 and TRBJ2-1; perhaps TRBD1 as D (5 bases). The germline CDR1 and CDR2 sequences are SGHRS and YFSETQ. Trimming took 2 bases from V and 9 from J, leaving 9 bases between them. The CDR3 runs to 12 residues. CDR3 protein: CASSLGQGEQFF. CDR3 coding DNA: TGCGCCAGCAGCTTAGGGCAGGGTGAGCAGTTCTTC.

The chain has TRBV7-2 and TRBJ2-1; possibly TRBD2 for D (5 bases). CDR3 length: 14 amino acids. V was shortened by 3 bases and J by 9 bases, with 15 bases between the two germline ends. From germline, CDR1 is SGHTA and CDR2 FQGNSA. The CDR3 region has the DNA TGTGCCAGCAGCTTGTGGGTAGCGTCGGGTGAGCAGTTCTTC. It translates to CASSLWVASGEQFF.

This clone showed up just a few times. This rearrangement joins TRBV6-5 to TRBJ1-5; D unresolved. This CDR3 is 14 amino acids long. With 6 bases removed from V and 1 base from J, the gap between germline ends came to 10 bases. Per the germline V gene, CDR1 is MNHEY and CDR2 is SVGAGI. The CDR3 is CASRYLGSNQPQHF. CDR3 in DNA: TGTGCCAGCAGGTACCTCGGGAGCAATCAGCCCCAGCATTTT.

This clone was observed a few times. V is TRBV6-5 and J is TRBJ2-7; 9 bases match TRBD2. Germline-derived CDR1 and CDR2 are MNHEY and SVGAGI. The V segment lost 2 bases and the J segment 3 bases; nucleotides outside the gene matches: 2. This CDR3 is built from 14 residues. The CDR3 coding sequence is TGTGCCAGCAGTTACATAGCGGGAGTCTACGAGCAGTACTTC. This translates into CASSYIAGVYEQYF.